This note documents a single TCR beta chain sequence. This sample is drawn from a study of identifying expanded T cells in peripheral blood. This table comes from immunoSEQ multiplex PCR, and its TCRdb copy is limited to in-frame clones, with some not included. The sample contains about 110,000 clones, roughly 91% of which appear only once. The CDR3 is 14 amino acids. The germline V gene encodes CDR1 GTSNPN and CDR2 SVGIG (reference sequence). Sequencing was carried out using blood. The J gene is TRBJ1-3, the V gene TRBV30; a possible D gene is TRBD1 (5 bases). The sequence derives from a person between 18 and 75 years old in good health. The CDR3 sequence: CQKSTESSGNTIYF. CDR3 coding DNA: TGTCAAAAATCGACAGAGTCCTCTGGAAACACCATATATTTT.